This entry lists 11 T cell receptor beta chains sequenced from one sample in a study of regulatory T cells in long-lasting Graves disease (dated by TCRdb to about 2021). The method was multiplex PCR. Sequencing relied on an Illumina HiSeq 4000. CDR3 regions were amplified by Arm-PCR with iRepertoire HTBI primers to construct TCR beta libraries. TCRdb reanalyzed the raw reads on its own, using fastp at Q25 for trimming and MiXCR for clone calling, and kept in-frame beta chains. One record per CDR3 amino acid sequence lists the most common genes and DNA. Counted in this sample were almost 450,000 distinct CDR3 sequences; roughly 15% of them appeared once. Of the sample, around a tenth falls within the top ten clones. The time point label corresponds to: newly diagnosed GD, antithyroid drugs for less than 3 months. RNA was extracted from PBMCs in TRIzol for both TCR sequencing and RNA sequencing. These data also featured in a second study, about T cells in Graves' hyperthyroidism and ophthalmopathy.

The sequences come from peripheral blood mononuclear cells (PBMCs), collected at new diagnosis, from a patient treated with antithyroid drugs. These receptors originate from a woman in her twenties or thirties with Graves disease. Donor details come from another sample of the same person, matched by shared clones.

This clonotype was observed many times. The V gene is TRBV7-9, the J gene TRBJ2-3; maybe TRBD1 (6 bases). V lost 5 bases, J lost 6 bases, and 21 bases lay in between. CDR1 and CDR2 from the germline V gene are SEHNR and FQNEAQ (reference sequence). This CDR3 is 16 amino acids long. CDR3 DNA sequence: TGTGCCAGCAGCCGACGGGACACAGCGTTAATGGATACGCAGTATTTT. Protein: CASSRRDTALMDTQYF.

At least ten counts were recorded for this clonotype. The chain is built from TRBV5-1 and TRBJ2-3, with TRBD2 matching 7 bases. This CDR3 comprises 15 residues. V lost 0 bases, J lost 2 bases, and 3 bases stayed unmatched. CDR1 is SGHRS, CDR2 YFSETQ, per germline. The CDR3, as DNA: TGCGCCAGCAGCTTGGGCGGGAGAGTCACAGATACGCAGTATTTT. Encoded protein: CASSLGGRVTDTQYF.

This clonotype has a handful of counts. V is TRBV7-2 and J is TRBJ2-3; 11 bases agree with TRBD2. J lost 5 bases, V lost 5 bases, and 3 bases had no gene match. This CDR3 spans 14 amino acids. Germline CDR1 SGHTA, CDR2 FQGNSA. CDR3 in amino acids: CASSLSGREDTQYF. As DNA, the CDR3 is TGTGCCAGCAGCCTTAGCGGGAGGGAAGATACGCAGTATTTT.

The sample holds a few counts of this clonotype. V and J are TRBV4-3 and TRBJ2-2; 7 bases align to TRBD2. The junction had 8 bases not matched to a gene; V was cut back by 0 bases and J by 1 base. CDR3 length: 18 amino acids. Germline V CDR1 and CDR2: LGHNA, YSLEER. CDR3 DNA: TGCGCCAGCAGCCAAGATCTCTTTAGCGGGTGGAACACCGGGGAGCTGTTTTTT. As protein: CASSQDLFSGWNTGELFF.

In regard to this clonotype: At one end, the junction sequence differs from germline, possibly due to a read error. V and J are TRBV4-1 and TRBJ2-3; D is perhaps TRBD2 (5 bases). The CDR3 is 14 amino acids. CDR1 and CDR2 (germline): MGHRA, YSYEKL. The CDR3 is CASSQALATDTQCF. For the CDR3, the DNA is TGCGCCAGCAGCCAAGCCCTAGCAACAGATACGCAGTGTTTT.

J is TRBJ2-7 and V is TRBV29-1; TRBD2 matches at 16 bases. V dropped 3 bases and J dropped 0; count of bases not matched to a gene: 5. CDR3 length equals 17 residues. Per germline, CDR1 SQVTM and CDR2 ANQGSEA. The DNA of the CDR3 is TGCAGCGTTGAGGGGACTAGCGGGAGGGTCCCCTCCTACGAGCAGTACTTC. The encoded protein is CSVEGTSGRVPSYEQYF.

In this sample, this clonotype turned up many times. The chain combines TRBV2 with TRBJ2-1; D may be TRBD2 (6 bases). The ends were cut back, 8 bases at V and 10 bases at J, with 18 bases in the middle. This CDR3 spans 13 amino acids. Germline-derived CDR1 and CDR2 are SNHLY and FYNNEI. CDR3 coding DNA: TGTGCCAGCTCGGAGTACTCGGGAGAGGAGCAGTTCTTC. It encodes CASSEYSGEEQFF.

This clonotype was seen ten or more times. The chain links TRBV4-1 to TRBJ2-7; D is possibly TRBD1 (6 bases). V lost 1 base, J lost 7 bases, and 17 bases lay in between. CDR3 length equals 15 residues. Germline loops: CDR1 MGHRA, CDR2 YSYEKL. In nucleotides, the CDR3 is TGCGCCAGCAGCCAAGTCGGCAGGGGAGTAGGAGAGCAGTACTTC. Amino acids: CASSQVGRGVGEQYF.

This clonotype was counted ten times or more. The rearrangement uses TRBV11-2 and TRBJ1-5, with TRBD1 matching over 7 bases. V lost 4 bases, J lost 0 bases, and 15 bases stayed unmatched. The CDR3 is made up of 19 amino acids. CDR1 is SGHAT, CDR2 FQNNGV, per germline. This chain's CDR3 is CASSSYRDREIISNQPQHF. CDR3 nucleotide sequence: TGTGCCAGCAGCTCCTACCGGGACAGAGAGATAATTAGCAATCAGCCCCAGCATTTT.

In its sample, this clonotype was seen a few times. This may be a read error: a much more frequent sequence differs by one nucleotide. Since no conserved phenylalanine or tryptophan closes the CDR3, a read error is the likely cause. The gene calls are TRBV2 and TRBJ2-5; D uncertain. V lost 4 bases and J lost 5, with 11 bases in between. The CDR3 runs 13 residues. Germline V lookup: CDR1 SNHLY, CDR2 FYNNEI. The CDR3 region is CASSGAEEETQYS. The DNA for the CDR3 is TGTGCCAGCAGTGGGGCAGAGGAGGAGACCCAGTACTCC.

This clonotype has more than one count but fewer than ten. This may arise from a read error, as a much more abundant clone is one base away. This rearrangement joins TRBV11-2 to TRBJ2-7; D not resolved. This CDR3 contains 14 residues. Looked up from germline, CDR1 is SGHAT and CDR2 is FQNNGV. Deletions cut 2 bases from V and 0 bases from J, with 8 bases between. DNA for the CDR3: TGTGCCAGCAGCTTAATTCCAGACTCCTACGAGCAGTACTTC. Amino acids: CASSLIPDSYEQYF.